Listed below are T cell receptor beta chains from one sample, sequenced in a study of shared clonotypes between healthy human individuals. Here immunoSEQ multiplex PCR was the method, and the copy in TCRdb shows in-frame clones only, minus some. The sample contains about 560,000 clones, around 78% of which appear only once. The sequencing sample was made of PBMCs. The receptors shown here come from a woman aged 40 to 50 in good health. Some clones in this sample may be carry-over from other donors' samples. The CDR3 runs from the conserved cysteine through the conserved F or W. A D gene is named only where the DNA matches it firmly. Expanded clones are given a class, and other clones once, few, many or no size at all.

>TRBJ2-5|13|TRBV30|-|-
CAWSVSLQETQYF
TGTGCCTGGAGTGTCTCGTTACAAGAGACCCAGTACTTC
>TRBJ2-5|14|TRBV12-2|-|-
CASRLLLVWETQYF
TGTGCAAGTCGCTTATTACTAGTGTGGGAGACCCAGTACTTC
>TRBJ2-7|14|TRBV7-8|-|TRBD1
CASSLGTGSYEQYF
TGTGCCAGCAGCTTAGGGACAGGGTCGTACGAGCAGTACTTC
>TRBJ2-7|18|TRBV28|-|TRBD2
CASSSPPRLAGVTYEQYF
TGTGCCAGCAGTTCCCCCCCCCGACTAGCGGGAGTCACCTACGAGCAGTACTTC
>TRBJ1-5|13|TRBV28|few|-
CASSRQGNQPQHF
TGTGCCAGCAGTAGACAGGGCAATCAGCCCCAGCATTTT
>TRBJ1-5|14|TRBV19|once|TRBD1
CASSIPGGTQPQHF
TGTGCCAGTAGTATACCAGGGGGCACGCAGCCCCAGCATTTT
>TRBJ1-2|15|TRBV5-1|-|TRBD1
CASSSGTGIYYGYTF
TGCGCCAGCAGCTCCGGGACAGGGATTTACTATGGCTACACCTTC
>TRBJ1-2|12|TRBV30|-|TRBD1
CASNRGGYGYTF
TGTGCCTCGAACAGGGGCGGCTATGGCTACACCTTC
>TRBJ2-3|13|TRBV6-4|-|TRBD2
CASSPREADTQYF
TGTGCCAGCAGTCCCCGGGAGGCAGATACGCAGTATTTT
>TRBJ1-1|13|TRBV6-1|-|TRBD1
CASRQGARTEAFF
TGTGCCAGCAGACAGGGGGCGCGCACTGAAGCTTTCTTT
>TRBJ1-2|12|TRBV10-3|-|TRBD1
CAIGAGGNGYTF
TGTGCCATCGGGGCAGGGGGGAATGGCTACACCTTC
>TRBJ1-2|15|TRBV9|-|TRBD1
CASSVVDRGDYGYTF
TGTGCCAGCAGCGTAGTCGACAGGGGGGATTATGGCTACACCTTC
>TRBJ1-1|12|TRBV29-1|-|-
CSVDPGNTEAFF
TGCAGCGTTGACCCCGGGAACACTGAAGCTTTCTTT
>TRBJ1-6|16|TRBV28|-|-
CASSLLGPGANSPLHF
TGTGCCAGCAGTTTATTGGGGCCCGGGGCCAATTCACCCCTCCACTTT
>TRBJ2-1|14|TRBV9|-|-
CASSVGVVHNEQFF
TGTGCCAGCAGCGTAGGGGTAGTCCACAATGAGCAGTTCTTC
>TRBJ1-5|11|TRBV20-1|-|-
CSAPTRLSQHF
TGCAGTGCCCCCACAAGGTTGTCCCAGCATTTT
>TRBJ2-5|17|TRBV27|-|TRBD2
CASSLPRLAGDVETQYF
TGTGCCAGCAGTTTACCCCGACTAGCCGGAGACGTAGAGACCCAGTACTTC
>TRBJ2-1|16|TRBV4-2|-|-
CASSQGWASEGNEQFF
TGTGCCAGCAGCCAAGGGTGGGCTAGCGAAGGCAATGAGCAGTTCTTC
>TRBJ2-2|19|TRBV4-3|-|-
CASSQEDGLVISNTGELFF
TGCGCCAGCAGCCAAGAAGACGGGCTTGTAATTTCTAACACCGGGGAGCTGTTTTTT
>TRBJ1-1|14|TRBV28|-|-
CASRAQSGVTEAFF
TGTGCCAGCAGAGCACAATCAGGGGTTACTGAAGCTTTCTTT
>TRBJ1-5|13|TRBV2|-|-
CASSRQPNQPQHF
TGTGCCAGCAGTCGACAGCCCAATCAGCCCCAGCATTTT
>TRBJ2-7|12|TRBV30|-|-
CAWSSGALDSFF
TGTGCCTGGAGTTCCGGGGCCCTCGACTCCTTCTTC
>TRBJ1-5|19|TRBV7-9|-|-
CASSLARGTTSYSNQPQHF
TGTGCCAGCAGCCTCGCGCGTGGCACAACGAGTTATAGCAATCAGCCCCAGCATTTT
>TRBJ1-5|16|TRBV15|-|TRBD1
CATSGDRGASNQPQHF
TGTGCCACCAGCGGCGACAGGGGCGCAAGCAATCAGCCCCAGCATTTT
>TRBJ2-7|14|TRBV6-5|-|TRBD1
CASRRQGAMIEQYF
TGTGCCAGCAGGAGACAGGGGGCGATGATCGAGCAGTACTTC
>TRBJ2-7|15|TRBV23-1|-|TRBD1
CASSQRDRKSYEQYF
TGCGCCAGCAGTCAAAGGGACAGGAAGTCCTACGAGCAGTACTTC
>TRBJ2-5|13|TRBV4-1|-|-
CASSQGREQTQYF
TGCGCCAGCAGCCAAGGACGGGAACAGACCCAGTACTTC
>TRBJ2-3|15|TRBV7-2|-|-
CASSLEVTPPGTQYF
TGTGCCAGCAGCTTAGAAGTGACCCCGCCCGGTACGCAGTATTTT
>TRBJ2-5|18|TRBV7-2|few|TRBD2
CASSLAFASGTTQETQYF
TGTGCCAGCAGCTTAGCCTTCGCTAGCGGCACTACTCAAGAGACCCAGTACTTC
>TRBJ1-1|12|TRBV5-1|-|-
CASRLANTEAFF
TGCGCCAGCAGGTTGGCAAACACTGAAGCTTTCTTT
>TRBJ1-5|15|TRBV2|-|-
CASSGGAASNQPQHF
TGTGCCAGCAGTGGCGGGGCGGCTAGCAATCAGCCCCAGCATTTT
>TRBJ1-5|14|TRBV11-2|-|-
CASSPNIGSQPQHF
TGTGCCAGCAGCCCAAACATAGGCAGCCAGCCCCAGCATTTT
>TRBJ2-2|13|TRBV29-1|-|-
CSVERGGAGELFF
TGCAGCGTTGAGAGGGGCGGTGCCGGGGAGCTGTTTTTT
>TRBJ2-4|13|TRBV6-1|-|TRBD1
CASGDRAVNIQYF
TGTGCCAGCGGGGACAGGGCTGTAAACATTCAGTACTTC
>TRBJ2-1|13|TRBV7-3|-|-
CASSLGHNNEQFF
TGTGCCAGCAGCTTAGGACACAACAATGAGCAGTTCTTC
>TRBJ2-7|15|TRBV6-5|-|TRBD1
CASNSGGTGRHEQYF
TGTGCCAGCAACTCGGGTGGGACAGGAAGACACGAGCAGTACTTC
>TRBJ2-5|14|TRBV7-2|-|TRBD1
CASSTGQWEETQYF
TGTGCCAGCAGCACGGGACAGTGGGAGGAGACCCAGTACTTC
>TRBJ2-1|15|TRBV2|-|-
CASKLLQSSYNEQFF
TGTGCCAGCAAGCTTTTGCAGAGCTCCTACAATGAGCAGTTCTTC
>TRBJ2-7|14|TRBV6-6|-|TRBD1
CASSRGTGVYEQYF
TGTGCCAGCAGCCGCGGGACAGGGGTCTACGAGCAGTACTTC
>TRBJ2-3|15|TRBV7-3|-|-
CASSRDLGVADTQYF
TGCGCCAGCAGCCGGGACTTAGGCGTCGCAGATACGCAGTATTTT
>TRBJ2-4|17|TRBV28|few|TRBD2
CASSLRLAGAQGNIQYF
TGTGCCAGCAGTTTAAGACTAGCGGGGGCTCAAGGGAACATTCAGTACTTC
>TRBJ2-7|14|TRBV27|-|-
CASSPREGGYEQYF
TGTGCCAGCAGTCCTCGAGAAGGGGGCTACGAGCAGTACTTC
>TRBJ2-5|15|TRBV18|once|TRBD1
CASSPKTGTFETQYF
TGTGCCAGCTCACCCAAGACAGGGACATTTGAGACCCAGTACTTC
>TRBJ2-1|15|TRBV14|-|TRBD2
CASSQETGGRAKEFF
TGTGCCAGCAGCCAAGAAACTGGCGGGAGGGCCAAGGAGTTCTTC
>TRBJ2-6|18|TRBV28|few|TRBD1
CASSPWTGTFSGANVLTF
TGTGCCAGCAGTCCCTGGACAGGGACCTTCTCTGGGGCCAACGTCCTGACTTTC
>TRBJ2-7|12|TRBV10-1|-|-
CASSEPEGMQYF
TGCGCCAGCAGTGAGCCAGAGGGGATGCAGTACTTC